The clone carrying this TCR beta chain has ten or more counts. Its antigen is unknown. Germline lookup yields CDR1 DFQATT and CDR2 SNEGSKA (reference sequence). This CDR3 contains 12 residues. J was trimmed by 6 bases and V by 6 bases; bases with no gene match: 5. This specimen comes from a study of post-analysis software for immune sequencing data. Study details: There were relapsing-remitting, secondary progressive and progressive-relapsing multiple sclerosis among the disease courses included. The study's findings and limits: Controls significantly exceeded multiple sclerosis patients in normalized Chao1 diversity. Samples made in the same batch grouped tightly together by F measure. With TRBV5-6, TRBV5-1 and TRBV20-1 included, about five TRBV segments were more frequent in patients than in controls.

Tagging with unique molecular identifiers was a feature of the TCR beta cDNA libraries. TCRdb processed the PCR reads anew with MiXCR; each CDR3 protein has one entry. The sample includes over 150,000 distinct CDR3 sequences, around 30% seen only once; the top ten take more than 1.3%. This chain connects TRBV20-1 to TRBJ2-7; 10 bases agree with TRBD2. This TCR came from a girl aged 10 to 17 with multiple sclerosis. Sequencing used blood. CDR3: CSAGRLAGEQYF. The CDR3 nucleotides read TGCAGTGCGGGCCGACTAGCGGGCGAGCAGTACTTC.